Listed below are T cell receptor beta chains from one sample, sequenced in a study of identical twins. TCRdb reprocessed the 5' RACE reads with MiXCR, giving one entry per CDR3 protein. The data contain 100,000 to 110,000 distinct CDR3 sequences, 4.5% to 6.5% of them singletons. The sample taken for sequencing was memory T cells sorted from blood. All receptors come from a woman aged 45-59 years in good health. Both conserved end residues are part of each CDR3. Fields, in order: J gene, V gene, clone size, D gene, CDR3 protein, CDR3 DNA. The D gene is left open where the match is weak. Not all rows give a size; the values are once, few, many and, for expanded clones, a class.

J: TRBJ2-4; V: TRBV19; size: NA; D: NA; CDR3: CASKGHESRYKNIQYF; DNA: TGTGCCAGTAAGGGCCACGAATCCCGATACAAAAACATTCAGTACTTC
J: TRBJ2-1; V: TRBV10-2; size: few; D: TRBD2; CDR3: CASQLAGGVNEQFF; DNA: TGCGCCAGCCAACTAGCGGGAGGGGTCAATGAGCAGTTCTTC
J: TRBJ2-3; V: TRBV15; size: many; D: NA; CDR3: CATSRGRFDTQYF; DNA: TGTGCCACCAGCAGGGGCAGGTTTGATACGCAGTATTTT
J: TRBJ2-1; V: TRBV4-2; size: NA; D: TRBD2; CDR3: CASSQETSGQNIQYEQFF; DNA: TGTGCCAGCAGCCAAGAGACTAGCGGGCAAAACATACAATATGAGCAGTTCTTC
J: TRBJ1-4; V: TRBV10-2; size: many; D: NA; CDR3: CASRGSANEKLFF; DNA: TGCGCCAGCAGGGGGTCGGCCAATGAAAAACTGTTTTTT
J: TRBJ1-5; V: TRBV7-2; size: many; D: NA; CDR3: CASSLGAGPTQPQHF; DNA: TGTGCCAGCAGCTTAGGCGCAGGGCCAACCCAGCCCCAGCATTTT
J: TRBJ1-6; V: TRBV7-2; size: few; D: NA; CDR3: CASSLGMGNSPLHF; DNA: TGTGCCAGCAGCTTGGGGATGGGCAATTCACCCCTCCACTTT
J: TRBJ1-1; V: TRBV27; size: NA; D: NA; CDR3: CASSLLGNTEAFF; DNA: TGTGCCAGCAGTTTATTAGGGAACACTGAAGCTTTCTTT
J: TRBJ2-7; V: TRBV6-1; size: many; D: NA; CDR3: CASSADSYSYEQYF; DNA: TGTGCCAGCAGCGCAGACAGTTACTCCTACGAGCAGTACTTC
J: TRBJ2-1; V: TRBV27; size: many; D: TRBD2; CDR3: CARSGMAHNEQFF; DNA: TGTGCCAGAAGCGGGATGGCTCACAATGAGCAGTTCTTC
J: TRBJ2-5; V: TRBV5-1; size: many; D: NA; CDR3: CASSTLGGERETQYF; DNA: TGCGCCAGCAGCACCCTTGGAGGGGAGAGAGAGACCCAGTACTTC
J: TRBJ1-4; V: TRBV28; size: many; D: NA; CDR3: CASSSMDNNEKLFF; DNA: TGTGCCAGCAGTTCAATGGACAATAATGAAAAACTGTTTTTT
J: TRBJ1-1; V: TRBV12-3/TRBV12-4; size: many; D: TRBD1; CDR3: CASSRLGTGDTEAFF; DNA: TGTGCCAGCAGTCGATTGGGGACAGGGGACACTGAAGCTTTCTTT
J: TRBJ1-2; V: TRBV11-2; size: many; D: TRBD1; CDR3: CASSFRTGVDGYTF; DNA: TGTGCCAGCAGCTTTCGGACAGGGGTCGATGGCTACACCTTC
J: TRBJ2-1; V: TRBV5-1; size: NA; D: TRBD2; CDR3: CASSRTGTSADNEQFF; DNA: TGCGCCAGCAGCAGGACCGGGACTAGCGCTGACAATGAGCAGTTCTTC
J: TRBJ2-1; V: TRBV3-1; size: many; D: TRBD2; CDR3: CASSQVRLAGGVQLF; DNA: TGTGCCAGCAGCCAAGTAAGACTAGCGGGAGGGGTCCAGCTCTTC
J: TRBJ2-5; V: TRBV12-3/TRBV12-4; size: few; D: NA; CDR3: CASSLGSLETQYF; DNA: TGTGCCAGCAGTTTAGGAAGCTTGGAGACCCAGTACTTC
J: TRBJ2-3; V: TRBV19; size: many; D: NA; CDR3: CASAIWSTDTQYF; DNA: TGTGCCAGTGCGATATGGAGCACAGATACGCAGTATTTT
J: TRBJ1-1; V: TRBV7-9; size: many; D: NA; CDR3: CASSFRVGGTEAFF; DNA: TGTGCCAGCAGCTTCCGGGTCGGGGGCACTGAAGCTTTCTTT
J: TRBJ2-3; V: TRBV11-2; size: NA; D: TRBD2; CDR3: CASSLRTSGRIADTQYF; DNA: TGTGCCAGCAGCCTCCGGACTAGCGGGAGGATAGCAGATACGCAGTATTTT
J: TRBJ1-4; V: TRBV7-9; size: many; D: NA; CDR3: CASSLPRGRRNEKLFF; DNA: TGTGCCAGCAGCTTACCCCGGGGCAGACGTAATGAAAAACTGTTTTTT